This T cell receptor beta chain was recovered during a study of blood T cells in healthy people across ages. Alongside a J-beta primer mix, a sample-barcoded 5' primer served in a second PCR lasting roughly 6 to 12 cycles. Each CDR3 protein is one row after TCRdb ran MiXCR on the 5' RACE reads. The sample yields 800,000 to 950,000 distinct CDR3 sequences, 25% to 35% seen once. The CDR3 contains 11 residues. Trimming cost V 6 bases and J 15 bases, with 15 bases left between them. These data were also reused for a study on T cells of mothers and their children. That work contributes: Donation came from a few healthy Caucasian mothers together with their six children.

The chain employs TRBV12-3 or TRBV12-4 and TRBJ2-1; TRBD2 might be the D (7 bases). The sample was blood. The TCR sequence derives from a woman aged 40 to 50 in good health. CDR3 region: CASRARGATFF. Here the CDR3 DNA reads TGTGCCAGCAGGGCCCGGGGGGCGACGTTCTTC.